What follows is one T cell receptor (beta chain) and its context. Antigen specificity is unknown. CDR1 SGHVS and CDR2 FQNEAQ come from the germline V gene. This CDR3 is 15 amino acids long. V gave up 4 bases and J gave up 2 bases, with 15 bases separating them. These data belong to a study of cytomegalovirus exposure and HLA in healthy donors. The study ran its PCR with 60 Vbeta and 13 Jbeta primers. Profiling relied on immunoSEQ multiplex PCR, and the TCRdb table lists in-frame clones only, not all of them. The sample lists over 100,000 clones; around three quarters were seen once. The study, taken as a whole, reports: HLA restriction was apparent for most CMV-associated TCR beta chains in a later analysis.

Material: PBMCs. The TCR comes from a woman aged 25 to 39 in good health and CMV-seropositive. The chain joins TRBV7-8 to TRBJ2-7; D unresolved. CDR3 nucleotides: TGTGCCAGCAGCTCCTTGACCGAGGTGGCCTACGAGCAGTACTTC. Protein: CASSSLTEVAYEQYF.